Given below is one T cell receptor beta chain in context. The sample comes from a study of T cells after yellow fever vaccination. MiXCR was run by TCRdb on the 5' RACE reads, yielding one entry per CDR3 protein. The top ten clones hold 2.5% of a sample with approximately 120,000 distinct CDR3 sequences, roughly 6.7% of them seen once. V shed 6 bases and J shed 3 bases, with 14 bases lying between them. CDR3 length equals 14 residues. Sequences were derived from CD4+ T cells sorted from PBMCs, sampled 9 to 10 days after the first yellow fever vaccination. The chain has TRBV12-3 or TRBV12-4 and TRBJ1-1; tentative D call: TRBD1 (5 bases). The receptor's source is a man younger than 30 who received the YFV17D yellow fever vaccine. CDR3 protein: CASRFKGRYTEAFF. The CDR3 region has the DNA TGTGCCAGCAGGTTCAAGGGGAGGTACACTGAAGCTTTCTTT.